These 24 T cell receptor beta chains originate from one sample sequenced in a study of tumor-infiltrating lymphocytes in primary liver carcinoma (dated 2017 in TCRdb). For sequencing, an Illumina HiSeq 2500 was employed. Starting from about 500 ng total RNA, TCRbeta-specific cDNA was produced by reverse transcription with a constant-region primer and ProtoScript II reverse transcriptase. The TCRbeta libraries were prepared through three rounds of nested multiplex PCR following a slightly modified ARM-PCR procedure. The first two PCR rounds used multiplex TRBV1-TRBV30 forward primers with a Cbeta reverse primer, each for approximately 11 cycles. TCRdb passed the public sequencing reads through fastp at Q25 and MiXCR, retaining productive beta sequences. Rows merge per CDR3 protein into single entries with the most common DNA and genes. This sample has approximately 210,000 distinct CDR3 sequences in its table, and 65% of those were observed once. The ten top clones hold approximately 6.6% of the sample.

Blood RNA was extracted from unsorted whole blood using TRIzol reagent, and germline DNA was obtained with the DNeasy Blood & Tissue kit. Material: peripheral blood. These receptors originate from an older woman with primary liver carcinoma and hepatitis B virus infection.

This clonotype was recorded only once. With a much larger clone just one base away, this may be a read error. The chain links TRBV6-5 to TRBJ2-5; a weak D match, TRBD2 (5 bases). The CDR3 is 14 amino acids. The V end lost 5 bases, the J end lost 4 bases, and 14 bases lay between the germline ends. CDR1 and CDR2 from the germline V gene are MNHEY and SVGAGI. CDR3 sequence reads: CASSREVGRETQYF. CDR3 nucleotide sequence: TGTGCCAGCAGTCGAGAGGTGGGGAGAGAGACCCAGTACTTC.

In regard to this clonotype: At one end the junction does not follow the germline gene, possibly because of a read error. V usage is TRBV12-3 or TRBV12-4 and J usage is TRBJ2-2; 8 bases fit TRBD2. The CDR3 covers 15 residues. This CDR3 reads CASSSSGRGTGQLFF. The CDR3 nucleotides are TGTGCCAGCAGTTCGAGCGGGAGAGGCACCGGGCAGCTGTTCTTT.

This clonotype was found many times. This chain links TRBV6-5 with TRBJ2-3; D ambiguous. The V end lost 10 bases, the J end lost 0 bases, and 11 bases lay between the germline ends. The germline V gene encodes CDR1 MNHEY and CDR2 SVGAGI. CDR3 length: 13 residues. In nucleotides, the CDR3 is TGTGCCACCTCCCTGCCGAGCACAGATACGCAGTATTTT. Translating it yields CATSLPSTDTQYF.

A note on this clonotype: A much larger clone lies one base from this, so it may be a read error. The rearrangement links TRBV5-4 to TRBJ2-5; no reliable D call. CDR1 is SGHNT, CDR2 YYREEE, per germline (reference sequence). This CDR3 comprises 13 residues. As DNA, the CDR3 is TGTGCCAGCAGCTTAGCAGCACAAGAGGCCCAGTACTTC. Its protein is CASSLAAQEAQYF.

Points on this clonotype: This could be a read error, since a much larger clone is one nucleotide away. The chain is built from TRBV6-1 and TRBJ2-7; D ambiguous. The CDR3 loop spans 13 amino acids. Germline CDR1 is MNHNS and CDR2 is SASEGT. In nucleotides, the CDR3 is TGTGCCAGCAGTGCTGTCTACTCCCACGAGCAGTACTTC. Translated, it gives CASSAVYSHEQYF.

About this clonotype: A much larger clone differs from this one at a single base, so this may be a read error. DNA for the CDR3: TGTGCCAGCAGTTACTCGTCTCAGGGAGGGAATTCACCCCTCCACTTT. Translation gives CASSYSSQGGNSPLHF. V usage is TRBV6-5 and J usage is TRBJ1-6; tentatively, D is TRBD1 (5 bases). This CDR3 has 16 residues. Germline CDR1 is MNHEY and CDR2 is SVGAGI. V lost 0 bases, J lost 7 bases, and 13 bases lay in between.

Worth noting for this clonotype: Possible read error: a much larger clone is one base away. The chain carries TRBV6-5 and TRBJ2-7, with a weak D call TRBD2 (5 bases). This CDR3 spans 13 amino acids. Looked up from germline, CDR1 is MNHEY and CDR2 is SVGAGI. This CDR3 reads CAISNTRAREQYF. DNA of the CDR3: TGTGCCATCAGTAACACGAGGGCGAGGGAGCAGTACTTC.

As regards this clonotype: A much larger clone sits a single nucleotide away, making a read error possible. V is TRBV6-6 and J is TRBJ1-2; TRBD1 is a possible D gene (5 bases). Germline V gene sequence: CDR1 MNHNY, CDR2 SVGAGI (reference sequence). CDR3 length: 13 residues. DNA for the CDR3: TGTGTCAGCAGTTACGAACAGGAGGATGGCTACACCTTC. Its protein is CVSSYEQEDGYTF.

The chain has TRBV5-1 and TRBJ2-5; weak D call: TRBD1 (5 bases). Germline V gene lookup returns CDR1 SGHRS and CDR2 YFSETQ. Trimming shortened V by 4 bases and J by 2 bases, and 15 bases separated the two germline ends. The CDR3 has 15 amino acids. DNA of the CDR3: TGCGCCAGCAGCAGGGGAATGGGGCCACAAGAGACCCAGTACTTC. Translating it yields CASSRGMGPQETQYF.

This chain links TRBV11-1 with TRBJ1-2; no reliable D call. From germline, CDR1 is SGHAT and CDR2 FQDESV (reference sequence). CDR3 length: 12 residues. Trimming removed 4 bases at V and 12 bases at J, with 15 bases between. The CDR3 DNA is TGTGCCAGCAGCTCTGGGCAAGCCGCCCACACCTTC. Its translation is CASSSGQAAHTF.

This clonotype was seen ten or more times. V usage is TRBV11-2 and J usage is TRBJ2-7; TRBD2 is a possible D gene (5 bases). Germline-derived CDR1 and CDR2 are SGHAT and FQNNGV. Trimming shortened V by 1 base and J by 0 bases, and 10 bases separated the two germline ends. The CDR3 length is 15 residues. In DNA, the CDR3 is TGTGCCAGCAGCTTAGCGGCGGGTAGCTCCTACGAGCAGTACTTC. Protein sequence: CASSLAAGSSYEQYF.

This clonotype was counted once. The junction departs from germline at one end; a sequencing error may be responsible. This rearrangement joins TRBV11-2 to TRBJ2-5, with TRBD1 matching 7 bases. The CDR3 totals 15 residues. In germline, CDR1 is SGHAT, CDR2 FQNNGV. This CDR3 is CASSRMEGTGETQYF. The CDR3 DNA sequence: TGTGCCAGCAGCCGGATGGAAGGCACAGGGGAGACCCAATACTTC.

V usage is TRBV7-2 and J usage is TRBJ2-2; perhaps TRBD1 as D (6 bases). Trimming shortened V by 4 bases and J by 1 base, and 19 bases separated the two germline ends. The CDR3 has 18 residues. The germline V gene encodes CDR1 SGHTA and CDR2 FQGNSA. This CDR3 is CASSYGTSLPKNTGELFF. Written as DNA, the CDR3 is TGTGCCAGCAGCTATGGGACATCACTACCTAAGAACACCGGGGAGCTGTTTTTT.

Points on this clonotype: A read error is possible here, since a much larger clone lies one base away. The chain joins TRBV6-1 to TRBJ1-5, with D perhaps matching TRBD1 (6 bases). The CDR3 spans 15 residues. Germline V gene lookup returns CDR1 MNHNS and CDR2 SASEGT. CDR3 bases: TGTGTCAGCAGTGAACAGGGATATAGCAATCAGCCCCAGCATTTT. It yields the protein CVSSEQGYSNQPQHF.

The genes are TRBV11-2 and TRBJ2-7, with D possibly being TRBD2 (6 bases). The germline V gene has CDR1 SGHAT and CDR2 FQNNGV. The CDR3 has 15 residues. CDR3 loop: CANSKGTPPTSEQYF. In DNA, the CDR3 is TGTGCTAACAGCAAGGGGACTCCCCCCACGAGCGAGCAGTACTTC.

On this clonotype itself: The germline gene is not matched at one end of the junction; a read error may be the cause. CDR3 DNA sequence: TGCACCAGCAGCCAGCCTATAAGGGGAAGACTTGGTAACACCATATATTTT. This encodes CTSSQPIRGRLGNTIYF. The chain recombines TRBV4-1 with TRBJ1-3; tentatively, D is TRBD1 (5 bases). This CDR3 comprises 17 residues. Germline V lookup: CDR1 MGHRA, CDR2 YSYEKL.

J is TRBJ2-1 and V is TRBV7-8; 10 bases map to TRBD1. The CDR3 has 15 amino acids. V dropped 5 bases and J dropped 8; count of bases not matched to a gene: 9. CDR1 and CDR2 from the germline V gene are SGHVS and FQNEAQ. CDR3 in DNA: TGTGCCAGCAGCCCAGGGACAGGGGCACGCGATGAGCAGTTCTTC. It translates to CASSPGTGARDEQFF.

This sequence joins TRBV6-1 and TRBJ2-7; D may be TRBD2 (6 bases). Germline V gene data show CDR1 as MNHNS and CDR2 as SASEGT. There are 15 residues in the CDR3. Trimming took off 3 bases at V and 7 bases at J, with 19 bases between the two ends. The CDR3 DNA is TGTGCCAGCAGTGACACCTGGAGGGCACTGGGAGAGCAGTACTTC. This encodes CASSDTWRALGEQYF.

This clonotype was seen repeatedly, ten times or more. The CDR3 DNA sequence: TGTGCCAGCAGTAAGGGACTAGCGGGTTTTACAGATACGCAGTATTTT. Amino acids: CASSKGLAGFTDTQYF. This rearrangement joins TRBV12-3 or TRBV12-4 to TRBJ2-3, with 12 bases fitting TRBD2. V was clipped by 5 bases and J by 3 bases; unmatched bases: 6. This CDR3 is built from 16 residues.

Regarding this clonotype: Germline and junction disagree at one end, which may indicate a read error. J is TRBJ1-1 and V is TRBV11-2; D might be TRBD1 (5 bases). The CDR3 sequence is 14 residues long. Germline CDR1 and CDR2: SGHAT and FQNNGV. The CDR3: CASSPPGGGTEAFF. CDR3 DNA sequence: TGTGCTAGCAGCCCCCCCGGTGGGGGTACTGAAGCTTTCTTT.

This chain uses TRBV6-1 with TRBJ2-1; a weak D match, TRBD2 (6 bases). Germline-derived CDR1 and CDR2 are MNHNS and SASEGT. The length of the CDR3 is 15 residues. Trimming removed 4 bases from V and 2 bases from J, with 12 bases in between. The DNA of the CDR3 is TGTGCCAGCAGTGCGGGGGACTCTACCTACAATGAGCAGTTCTTC. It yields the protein CASSAGDSTYNEQFF.

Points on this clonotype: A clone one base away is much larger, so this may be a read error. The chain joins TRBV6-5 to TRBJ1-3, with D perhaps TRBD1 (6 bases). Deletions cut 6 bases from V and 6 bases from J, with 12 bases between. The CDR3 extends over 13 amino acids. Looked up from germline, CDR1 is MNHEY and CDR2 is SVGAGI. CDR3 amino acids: CASRPAGENTIYF. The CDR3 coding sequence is TGTGCCAGCAGACCCGCAGGGGAAAACACCATATATTTT.

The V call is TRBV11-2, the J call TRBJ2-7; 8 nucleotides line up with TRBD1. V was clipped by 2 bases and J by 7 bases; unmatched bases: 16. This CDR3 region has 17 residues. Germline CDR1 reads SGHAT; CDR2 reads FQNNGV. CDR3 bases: TGTGCCAGCAGCTTAACCTTCGGGTCGGACAGGGCGTGGGAGCAGTACTTC. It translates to CASSLTFGSDRAWEQYF.

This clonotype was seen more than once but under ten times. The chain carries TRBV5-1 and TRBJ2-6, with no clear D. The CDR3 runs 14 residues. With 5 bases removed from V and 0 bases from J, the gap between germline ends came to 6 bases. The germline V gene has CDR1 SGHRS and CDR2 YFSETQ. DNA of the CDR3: TGCGCCAGCAGGGCTAGCTCTGGGGCCAACGTCCTGACTTTC. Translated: CASRASSGANVLTF.